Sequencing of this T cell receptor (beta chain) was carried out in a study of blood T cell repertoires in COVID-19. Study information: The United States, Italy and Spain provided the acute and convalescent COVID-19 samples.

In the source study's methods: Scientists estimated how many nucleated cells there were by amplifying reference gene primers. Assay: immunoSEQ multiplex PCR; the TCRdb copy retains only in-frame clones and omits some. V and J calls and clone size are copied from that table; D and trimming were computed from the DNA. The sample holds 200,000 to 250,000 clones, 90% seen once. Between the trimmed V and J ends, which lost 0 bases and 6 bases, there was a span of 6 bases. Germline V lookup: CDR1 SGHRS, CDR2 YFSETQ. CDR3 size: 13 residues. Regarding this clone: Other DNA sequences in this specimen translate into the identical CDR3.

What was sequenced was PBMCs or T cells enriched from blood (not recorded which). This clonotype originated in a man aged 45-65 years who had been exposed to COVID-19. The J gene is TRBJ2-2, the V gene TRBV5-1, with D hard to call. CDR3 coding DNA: TGCGCCAGCAGCTTGGGAGGCTCCGGGGAGCTGTTTTTT. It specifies CASSLGGSGELFF.